What follows is one T cell receptor beta chain and its context. Its antigen is undetermined. Method: immunoSEQ multiplex PCR; TCRdb's copy keeps in-frame clones and lacks some. The data show 13,000 or so clones, approximately 84% seen once. These data originate in a study of tumor-infiltrating lymphocytes in localized non-small cell lung cancer. Study at large: Some samples were collected after neoadjuvant chemotherapy; smokers, never-smokers and several histologies were included. Resected tumor was paired with non-adjacent uninvolved lung from the same patient. General study results and limits: TCRbeta sequencing showed higher T cell infiltration in tumors than uninvolved lung. No link was found between tumor T-cell fraction and recurrence-free survival.

Germline V CDR1 and CDR2: LNHDA, SQIVND (reference sequence). V shed 5 bases and J 2 bases; nucleotides not matched to a gene: 11. The CDR3 length is 16 residues. J is TRBJ2-7 and V is TRBV19; 8 bases fit TRBD2. Sequenced material: lung tumor tissue. The clonotype was recovered from a human donor with non-small cell lung cancer. The CDR3 DNA reads as TGTGCCAGTAGTCTACCTCCGGGACTAGGGACCTACGAGCAGTACTTC. Protein: CASSLPPGLGTYEQYF.